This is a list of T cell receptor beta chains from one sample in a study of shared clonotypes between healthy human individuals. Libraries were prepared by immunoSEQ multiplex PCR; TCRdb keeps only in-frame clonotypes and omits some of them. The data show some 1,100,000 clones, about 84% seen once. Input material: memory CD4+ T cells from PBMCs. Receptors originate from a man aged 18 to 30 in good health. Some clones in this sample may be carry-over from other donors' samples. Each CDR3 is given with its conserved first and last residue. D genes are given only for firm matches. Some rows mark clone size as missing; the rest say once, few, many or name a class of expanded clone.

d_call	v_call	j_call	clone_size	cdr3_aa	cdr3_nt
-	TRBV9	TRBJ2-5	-	CASSVGVGRETQYF	TGTGCCAGCAGCGTAGGAGTGGGTCGCGAGACCCAGTACTTC
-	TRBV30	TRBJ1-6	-	CAYLGQYNSPLHF	TGTGCCTACCTTGGACAGTATAATTCACCCCTCCACTTT
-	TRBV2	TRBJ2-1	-	CASINGELSTEQFF	TGTGCCAGCATTAACGGGGAACTATCCACTGAGCAGTTCTTC
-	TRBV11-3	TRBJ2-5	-	CASSQGTETQYF	TGTGCCAGCAGCCAGGGAACAGAGACCCAGTACTTC
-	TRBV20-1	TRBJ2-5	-	CSASEQETQYF	TGCAGTGCCAGTGAACAAGAGACCCAGTACTTC
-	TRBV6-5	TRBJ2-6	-	CASTQDYSGANVLTF	TGTGCCAGCACTCAAGACTACTCTGGGGCCAACGTCCTGACTTTC
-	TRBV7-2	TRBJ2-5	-	CASRYRGFLETQYF	TGTGCCAGCAGGTATAGAGGGTTCTTAGAGACCCAGTACTTC
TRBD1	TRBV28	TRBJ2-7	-	CAIQTGDEQYF	TGTGCCATCCAGACAGGGGACGAGCAGTACTTC
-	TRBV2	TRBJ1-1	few	CASSADRNTEAFF	TGTGCCAGCTCCGCGGACAGGAACACTGAAGCTTTCTTT
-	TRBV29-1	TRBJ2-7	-	CSALGGTTDEQYF	TGCAGCGCCTTAGGGGGGACAACCGACGAGCAGTACTTC
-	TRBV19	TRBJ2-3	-	CASSIGQGADTQYF	TGTGCCAGTAGTATCGGTCAGGGCGCAGATACGCAGTATTTT
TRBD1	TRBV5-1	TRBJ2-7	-	CASSSGQSSSYEQYF	TGCGCCAGCAGCTCGGGACAGTCAAGCTCCTACGAGCAGTACTTC
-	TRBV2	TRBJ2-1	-	CASSTLDNEQFF	TGTGCCAGCAGTACCCTAGACAATGAGCAGTTCTTC
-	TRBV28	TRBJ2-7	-	CASSKNPGYEQYF	TGTGCCAGCAGCAAAAATCCGGGCTACGAGCAGTACTTC
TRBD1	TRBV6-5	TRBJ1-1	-	CASSFHRGTEAFF	TGTGCCAGCAGTTTCCACAGGGGAACTGAAGCTTTCTTT
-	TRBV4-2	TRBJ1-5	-	CASSQEIGAGNQPQHF	TGTGCCAGCAGCCAAGAGATAGGGGCTGGCAATCAGCCCCAGCATTTT
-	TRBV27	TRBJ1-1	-	CASSFVGSEAFF	TGTGCCAGCAGTTTTGTGGGCTCTGAAGCTTTCTTT
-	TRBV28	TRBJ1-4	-	CATRGAQKLFF	TGTGCCACCCGAGGAGCTCAAAAACTGTTTTTT
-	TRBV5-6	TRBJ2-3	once	CASSLDRLADTQYF	TGTGCCAGCAGCTTGGATAGGCTCGCAGATACGCAGTATTTT
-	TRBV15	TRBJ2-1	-	CATSRDPGRNEQFF	TGTGCCACCAGCAGAGACCCGGGTAGAAATGAGCAGTTCTTC
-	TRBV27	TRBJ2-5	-	CASSPVGETQYF	TGTGCCAGCAGTCCCGTCGGGGAGACCCAGTACTTC
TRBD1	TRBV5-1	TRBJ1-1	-	CASSTDRHGAFF	TGCGCCAGCAGCACGGACAGGCATGGGGCTTTCTTT
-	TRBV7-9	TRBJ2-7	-	CASSQDRGIGRYEQYF	TGCGCCAGCAGCCAAGATCGAGGGATAGGGCGCTACGAGCAGTACTTC
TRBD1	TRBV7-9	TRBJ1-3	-	CASSSDRAGNTIYF	TGTGCCAGCAGCTCTGACAGGGCTGGAAACACCATATATTTT
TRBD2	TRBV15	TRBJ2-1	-	CATSREVLAVGRSGFF	TGTGCCACCAGCAGAGAGGTCCTAGCGGTCGGGCGGTCGGGGTTCTTC
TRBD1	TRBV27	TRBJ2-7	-	CASRWDRATYEQYF	TGTGCCAGCAGATGGGACAGGGCAACCTACGAGCAGTACTTC
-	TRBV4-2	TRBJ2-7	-	CASSPAAMGSYEQYF	TGTGCCAGCAGCCCGGCGGCTATGGGCTCCTACGAGCAGTACTTC
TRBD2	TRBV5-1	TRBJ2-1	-	CASSLGGTSGVNEQFF	TGCGCCAGCAGCTTGGGTGGGACTAGCGGGGTAAATGAGCAGTTCTTC
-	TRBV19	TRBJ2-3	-	CASRHRDTQYF	TGTGCCAGTCGACATCGGGATACGCAGTATTTT
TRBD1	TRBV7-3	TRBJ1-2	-	CASSWTGGEGYTF	TGTGCCAGCAGCTGGACAGGGGGCGAGGGCTACACCTTC
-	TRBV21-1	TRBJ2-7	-	CASSYSRASGRLYEQYF	TGTGCCAGCAGCTATTCACGGGCTAGCGGGCGTTTGTACGAGCAGTACTTC
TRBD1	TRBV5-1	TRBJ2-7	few	CASSFGWVGQGFEQYF	TGCGCCAGCAGTTTCGGTTGGGTAGGACAGGGGTTCGAGCAGTACTTC
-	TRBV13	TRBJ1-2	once	CASSLGLRSGNLNGYTF	TGTGCCAGCAGCTTAGGCCTTCGGTCAGGGAATCTTAATGGCTACACCTTC
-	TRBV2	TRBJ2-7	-	CASGGEPYEQYF	TGTGCCAGCGGGGGCGAACCCTACGAGCAGTACTTC
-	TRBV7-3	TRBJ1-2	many	CASSLTGRFGRIGYTF	TGTGCCAGCAGCTTAACGGGAAGATTTGGACGAATAGGCTACACCTTC
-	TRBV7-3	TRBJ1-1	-	CASSLQVNTEAFF	TGTGCCAGCAGCCTCCAGGTGAACACTGAAGCTTTCTTT
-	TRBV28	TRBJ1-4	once	CASSPTRPGEKLFF	TGTGCCAGCAGTCCCACACGGCCAGGTGAAAAACTGTTTTTT
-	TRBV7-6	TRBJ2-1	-	CASSRGRSSYNEQFF	TGTGCCAGCAGCCGCGGACGGAGCTCCTACAATGAGCAGTTCTTC
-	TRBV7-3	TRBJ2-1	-	CASSEGSVSYNEQFF	TGTGCCAGCAGCGAAGGTAGCGTGTCCTACAATGAGCAGTTCTTC
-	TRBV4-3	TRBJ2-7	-	CASSQGTGPYEQYF	TGCGCCAGCAGCCAAGGGACGGGACCCTACGAGCAGTACTTC
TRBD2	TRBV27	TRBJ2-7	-	CASRRRTSAIPAYEQYF	TGTGCCAGCAGGCGGAGGACTAGCGCCATCCCCGCCTACGAGCAGTACTTC
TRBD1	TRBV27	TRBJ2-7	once	CASSAPGQGSYEQYF	TGTGCCAGCAGTGCCCCCGGACAGGGGAGCTACGAGCAGTACTTC
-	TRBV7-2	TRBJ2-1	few	CASSQNNEQFF	TGTGCCAGCAGTCAAAACAATGAGCAGTTCTTC
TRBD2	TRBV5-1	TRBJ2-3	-	CASSLGGLAAGGIDTQYF	TGCGCCAGCAGCTTGGGGGGACTAGCGGCGGGCGGTATAGATACGCAGTATTTT
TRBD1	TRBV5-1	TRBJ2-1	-	CASSLRDRTYNEQFF	TGCGCCAGCAGCCTCCGGGACAGGACCTACAATGAGCAGTTCTTC
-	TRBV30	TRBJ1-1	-	CAWSVRARGRGDTEAFF	TGTGCCTGGAGTGTACGTGCCCGGGGGAGGGGGGACACTGAAGCTTTCTTT
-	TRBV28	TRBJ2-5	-	CASGPSGGQETQYF	TGTGCCAGCGGGCCTTCTGGGGGCCAAGAGACCCAGTACTTC
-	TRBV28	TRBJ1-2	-	CASSFAQLAGYTF	TGTGCCAGCAGTTTTGCACAGCTAGCTGGCTACACCTTC
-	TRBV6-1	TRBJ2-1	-	CASSGIAALDEQFF	TGTGCCAGCAGTGGTATAGCGGCCCTCGATGAGCAGTTCTTC
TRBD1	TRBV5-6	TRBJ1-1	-	CASSPDRGRVGNTEAFF	TGTGCCAGCAGCCCGGACAGGGGGCGGGTAGGGAACACTGAAGCTTTCTTT
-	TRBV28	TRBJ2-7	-	CASSQGTMELEQYF	TGTGCCAGCAGTCAGGGGACAATGGAATTAGAGCAGTACTTC
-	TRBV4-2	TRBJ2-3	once	CASSQDQSSRSDTQYF	TGTGCCAGCAGCCAAGATCAGTCTAGCAGATCAGATACGCAGTATTTT
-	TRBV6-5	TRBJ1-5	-	CASSYSSRGGNQPQHF	TGTGCCAGCAGTTACTCGAGCCGAGGGGGCAATCAGCCCCAGCATTTT
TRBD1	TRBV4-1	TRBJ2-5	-	CASSQEGQGITETQYF	TGCGCCAGCAGCCAAGAAGGACAGGGAATAACAGAGACCCAGTACTTC
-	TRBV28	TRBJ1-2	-	CASSTQGHPNYGYTF	TGTGCCAGCAGTACCCAGGGGCACCCTAACTATGGCTACACCTTC
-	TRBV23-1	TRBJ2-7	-	CATNEQYF	TGCGCGACGAACGAGCAGTACTTC
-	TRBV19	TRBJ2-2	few	CASSRTPSIPGVGELFF	TGTGCCAGTAGCCGGACTCCATCAATACCTGGCGTCGGGGAGCTGTTTTTT
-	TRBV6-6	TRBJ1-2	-	CASSYGQTGNYGYTF	TGTGCCAGCAGTTATGGACAAACCGGTAACTATGGCTACACCTTC
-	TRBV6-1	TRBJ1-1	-	CASSDTGRVRAFF	TGTGCCAGCAGTGACACAGGGCGGGTGCGGGCTTTCTTT
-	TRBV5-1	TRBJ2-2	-	CASSLAHDFNTGELFF	TGCGCCAGCAGCTTGGCCCATGATTTCAACACCGGGGAGCTGTTTTTT